This T cell receptor beta chain is from a study of T cells in localized non-small cell lung cancer. CDR3 length: 13 amino acids. V was pared by 0 bases and J by 8 bases, with 8 bases between. CDR1 and CDR2 from the germline V gene are MGHRA and YSYEKL. About this clone: The antigen is unknown.

Study observations and caveats: Adjacent lung tissue had a median about 60 of the top 100 clones found in the tumor. Elevated circulating T cell density in blood was associated with longer overall survival. Sequencing involved a lone tumor region, leaving heterogeneity possible. The greatest T cell clonality was found in uninvolved adjacent lung (higher than in tumor).

TCRdb's copy holds only in-frame clones and misses some; the assay was immunoSEQ multiplex PCR. The sample includes just under 20,000 clones, about nine tenths of them seen just once. The sequenced sample was peripheral blood, obtained before any cancer treatment. The receptor was derived from a man between 40 and 70 years old with stage I lung adenocarcinoma. J is TRBJ2-4 and V is TRBV4-1, with TRBD2 as a possible D gene (6 bases). The CDR3 DNA is TGCGCCAGCAGCCAAGACCCGGGAGACATTCAGTACTTC. This sequence encodes CASSQDPGDIQYF.